This TCR beta chain was identified in a study of cytomegalovirus exposure and HLA in healthy donors. This CDR3 is 13 amino acids long. Trimming cost V 5 bases and J 3 bases; bases outside gene matches: 4. CDR1 is SGDLS, CDR2 YYNGEE, per germline. A note on this clone: The antigen is undetermined.

PCR primers comprised 60 Vbeta and 13 Jbeta primers. The table came from immunoSEQ multiplex PCR; TCRdb's copy has only in-frame clones and leaves some out. The table has about 140,000 clones, approximately 73% seen once. Study findings and constraints: Associated with HLA alleles at 0.05 false discovery rate in a later analysis were 16,951 TCR beta sequences. Indistinguishable V segments, including TRBV6-2 and TRBV6-3, were excluded. Analysis was carried out at a later point, and it linked a missense DCLRE1C variant to TCR beta V- and J-gene trimming.

V and J are TRBV9 and TRBJ2-5; 7 bases line up with TRBD1. The source is a human donor in good health. Specimen: PBMCs. CDR3 in amino acids: CASSGQAEETQYF. The DNA for the CDR3 is TGTGCCAGCAGTGGACAGGCCGAAGAGACCCAGTACTTC.